This T cell receptor beta chain was recovered during a study of vaccination effects on CD4 cells after COVID-19. The data were produced by immunoSEQ multiplex PCR, yet TCRdb's version contains in-frame clones alone and is incomplete. The sample consists of about 38,000 clones, more than 60% of them appearing once. Peptide-pool stimulation followed by sequencing identified expanded antigen-specific CD4+ clonotypes in the ViraFEST assay. Culturing for more than 9 days preceded CD4+ T cell isolation. Vaccine recipients, nucleocapsid antibody negative, had no prior SARS-CoV-2 infection. General study findings and limits: Early post-infection timepoints were absent, and convalescent patients were few.

Comment on this clone: Antigen: not known.

The germline V gene encodes CDR1 MNHNS and CDR2 SASEGT. Trimming removed 2 bases from V and 5 bases from J, with 16 bases in between. The CDR3 has 16 residues. The chain recombines TRBV6-1 with TRBJ1-5; maybe TRBD1 (5 bases). This TCR was recovered from a human donor who received a COVID-19 vaccine. The sequencing here drew on CD4+ T cells from PBMCs cultured with SARS-CoV-2 spike peptides, taken before COVID-19 vaccination. In nucleotides, the CDR3 is TGTGCCAGCAGTGAATGGCCAGGGTTTGGGCATCAGCCCCAGCATTTT. It codes for CASSEWPGFGHQPQHF.